This entry lists 2 T cell receptor beta chains sequenced from one sample in a study of T cell repertoires in cytomegalovirus infection. TCRdb processed the reads anew with MiXCR; each CDR3 protein has one entry. The sample includes 90,000 to 130,000 distinct CDR3 sequences, 10% of them seen just once. Their recognized antigens are unknown. The specimen sequenced was PBMCs, sequenced either directly or after in vitro stimulation (not recorded which). The receptors derive from a human donor in good health (CMV status not recorded). Some clones in this sample may be carry-over from other donors' samples.

V usage is TRBV6-5 and J usage is TRBJ1-6; 7 bases map to TRBD1. V was clipped by 1 base and J by 7 bases; unmatched bases: 10. The CDR3 is 17 residues long. From germline, CDR1 is MNHEY and CDR2 SVGAGI. This CDR3 is CASSYLVRTGLNSPLHF. In nucleotides, the CDR3 is TGTGCCAGCAGTTACTTGGTCCGGACAGGTTTGAATTCACCCCTCCACTTT.

This chain links TRBV20-1 with TRBJ2-3; 10 bases map to TRBD2. The CDR3 runs 13 residues. Losses at the gene ends were 5 bases for V and 5 bases for J; bases not matched to a gene: 4. The germline gives CDR1 DFQATT, CDR2 SNEGSKA (reference sequence). CDR3 in DNA: TGCAGTGCTTTAGCGGGAGGTATAGATACGCAGTATTTT. This translates into CSALAGGIDTQYF.